This T cell receptor (beta chain) was observed in a study of control samples from healthy donors and cancer patients. The table came from immunoSEQ multiplex PCR; TCRdb's copy has only in-frame clones and leaves some out. This table holds over 100,000 clones, 90% found once. This TCR came from a human donor in good health. The donor label of this sample is uncertain. Material for sequencing was blood.

DNA for the CDR3: TGTGCCAGCAGGCGGACAGGTCTTCAGAAGGAAAAACTGTTTTTT. Its protein product is CASRRTGLQKEKLFF. V gene TRBV2 combines with J gene TRBJ1-4, with TRBD1 matching over 7 bases. Germline V lookup: CDR1 SNHLY, CDR2 FYNNEI. The CDR3 is 15 residues long. Losses at the gene ends were 6 bases for V and 8 bases for J; bases not matched to a gene: 12.